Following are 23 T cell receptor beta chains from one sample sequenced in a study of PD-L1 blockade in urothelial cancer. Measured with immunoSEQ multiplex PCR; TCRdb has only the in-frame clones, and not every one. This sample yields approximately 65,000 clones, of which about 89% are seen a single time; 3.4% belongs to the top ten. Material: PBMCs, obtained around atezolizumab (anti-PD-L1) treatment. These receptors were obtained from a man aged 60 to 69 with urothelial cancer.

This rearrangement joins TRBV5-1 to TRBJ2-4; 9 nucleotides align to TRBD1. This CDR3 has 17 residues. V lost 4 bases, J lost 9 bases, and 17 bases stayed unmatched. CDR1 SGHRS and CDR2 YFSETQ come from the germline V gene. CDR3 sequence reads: CASSPQPPGTGYFIQYF. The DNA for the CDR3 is TGCGCCAGCAGCCCCCAGCCGCCAGGGACAGGGTATTTCATTCAGTACTTC. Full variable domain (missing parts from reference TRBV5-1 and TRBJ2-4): KAGVTQTPRYLIKTRGQQVTLSCSPISGHRSVSWYQQTPGQGLQFLFEYFSETQRNKGNFPGRFSGRQFSNSRSEMNVSTLELGDSALYLCASSPQPPGTGYFIQYFGAGTRLSVL.

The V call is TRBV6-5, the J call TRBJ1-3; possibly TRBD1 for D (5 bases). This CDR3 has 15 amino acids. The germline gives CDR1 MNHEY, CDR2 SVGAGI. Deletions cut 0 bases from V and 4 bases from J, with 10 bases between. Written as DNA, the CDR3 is TGTGCCAGCAGTTACTCTGCAGGGTTCGGAAACACCATATATTTT. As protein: CASSYSAGFGNTIYF.

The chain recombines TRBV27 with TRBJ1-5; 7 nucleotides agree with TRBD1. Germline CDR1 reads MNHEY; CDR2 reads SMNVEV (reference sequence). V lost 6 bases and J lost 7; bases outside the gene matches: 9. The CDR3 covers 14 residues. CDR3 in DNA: TGTGCCAGCAGCTACCGGGACAGTGGACAGCCCCAGCATTTT. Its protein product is CASSYRDSGQPQHF.

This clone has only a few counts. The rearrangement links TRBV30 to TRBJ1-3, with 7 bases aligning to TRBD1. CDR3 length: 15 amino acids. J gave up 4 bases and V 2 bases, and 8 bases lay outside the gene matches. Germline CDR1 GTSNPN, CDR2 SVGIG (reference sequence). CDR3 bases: TGTGCCTGGAGTCCTCAGGGGGTGCGGGGAAACACCATATATTTT. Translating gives CAWSPQGVRGNTIYF.

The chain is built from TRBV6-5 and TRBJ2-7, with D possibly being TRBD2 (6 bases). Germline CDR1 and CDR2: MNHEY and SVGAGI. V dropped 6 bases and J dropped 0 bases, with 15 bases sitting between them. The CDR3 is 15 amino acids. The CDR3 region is CASRRGREPSYEQYF. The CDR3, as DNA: TGTGCCAGCAGACGGGGACGGGAGCCCTCCTACGAGCAGTACTTC.

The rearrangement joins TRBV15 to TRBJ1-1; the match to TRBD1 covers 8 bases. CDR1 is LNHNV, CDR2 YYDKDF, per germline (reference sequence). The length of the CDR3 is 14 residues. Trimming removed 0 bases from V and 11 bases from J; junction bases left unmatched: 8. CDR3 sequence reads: CATSRETGGLEAFF. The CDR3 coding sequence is TGTGCCACCAGCAGAGAAACAGGGGGGCTGGAGGCTTTCTTT.

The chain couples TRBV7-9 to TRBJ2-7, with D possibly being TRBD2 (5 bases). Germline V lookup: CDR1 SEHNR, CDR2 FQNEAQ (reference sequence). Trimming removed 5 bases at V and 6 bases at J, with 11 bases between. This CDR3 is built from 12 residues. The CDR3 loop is CASSQTSGEQYF. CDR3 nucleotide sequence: TGTGCCAGCAGCCAAACAAGCGGCGAGCAGTACTTC.

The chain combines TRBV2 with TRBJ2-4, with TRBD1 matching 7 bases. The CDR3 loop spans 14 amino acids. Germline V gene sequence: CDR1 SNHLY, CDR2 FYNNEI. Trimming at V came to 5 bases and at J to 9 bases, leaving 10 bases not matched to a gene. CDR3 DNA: TGTGCCAGCAGTCGGGACAGCCAGCCTGCCATTCAGTACTTC. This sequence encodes CASSRDSQPAIQYF. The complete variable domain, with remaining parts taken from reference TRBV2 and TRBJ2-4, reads EPEVTQTPSHQVTQMGQEVILRCVPISNHLYFYWYRQILGQKVEFLVSFYNNEISEKSEIFDDQFSVERPDGSNFTLKIRSTKLEDSAMYFCASSRDSQPAIQYFGAGTRLSVL.

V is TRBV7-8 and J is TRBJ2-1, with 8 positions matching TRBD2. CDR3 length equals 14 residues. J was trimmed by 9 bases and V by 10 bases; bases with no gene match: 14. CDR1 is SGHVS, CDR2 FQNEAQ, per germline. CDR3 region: CATGGAGVVSEQFF. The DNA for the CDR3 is TGTGCCACCGGGGGGGCAGGGGTGGTGAGTGAGCAGTTCTTC. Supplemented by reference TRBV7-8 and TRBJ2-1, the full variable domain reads GAGVSQSPRYKVAKRGQDVALRCDPISGHVSLFWYQQALGQGPEFLTYFQNEAQLDKSGLPSDRFFAERPEGSVSTLKIQRTQQEDSAVYLCATGGAGVVSEQFFGPGTRLTVL.

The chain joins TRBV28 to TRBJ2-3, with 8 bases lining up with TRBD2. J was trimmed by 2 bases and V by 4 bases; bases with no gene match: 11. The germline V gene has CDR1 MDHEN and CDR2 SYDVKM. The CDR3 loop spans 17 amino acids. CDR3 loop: CASSSLPTLAATDTQYF. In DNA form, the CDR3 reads TGTGCCAGCAGTTCGCTCCCAACACTAGCGGCCACAGATACGCAGTATTTT.

The CDR3 region has the DNA TGCGCCAGCAGCCGCCTTAAGACAGGGGGATCCTACGAGCAGTACTTC. Its translation: CASSRLKTGGSYEQYF. The rearrangement links TRBV4-3 to TRBJ2-7, with 9 bases identical to TRBD1. From germline, CDR1 is LGHNA and CDR2 YSLEER. With 4 bases clipped from V and 1 base from J, the junction kept 8 bases outside the gene matches. There are 16 residues in the CDR3.

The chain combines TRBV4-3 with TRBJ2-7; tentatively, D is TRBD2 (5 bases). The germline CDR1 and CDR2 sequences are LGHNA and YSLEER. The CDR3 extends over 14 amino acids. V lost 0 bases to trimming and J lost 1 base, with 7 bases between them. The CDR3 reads CASSQDPGSYEQYF. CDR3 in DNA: TGCGCCAGCAGCCAAGATCCGGGGTCCTACGAGCAGTACTTC.

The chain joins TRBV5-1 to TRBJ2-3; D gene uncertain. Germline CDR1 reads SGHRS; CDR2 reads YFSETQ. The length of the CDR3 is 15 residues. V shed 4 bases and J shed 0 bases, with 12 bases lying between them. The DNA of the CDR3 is TGCGCCAGCAGCGCTAACACAGCTAGCACAGATACGCAGTATTTT. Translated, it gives CASSANTASTDTQYF. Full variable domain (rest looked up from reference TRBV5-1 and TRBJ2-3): KAGVTQTPRYLIKTRGQQVTLSCSPISGHRSVSWYQQTPGQGLQFLFEYFSETQRNKGNFPGRFSGRQFSNSRSEMNVSTLELGDSALYLCASSANTASTDTQYFGPGTRLTVL.

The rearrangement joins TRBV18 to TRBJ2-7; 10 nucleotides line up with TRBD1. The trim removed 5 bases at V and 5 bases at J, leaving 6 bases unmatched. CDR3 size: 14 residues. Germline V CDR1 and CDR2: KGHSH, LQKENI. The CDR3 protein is CASSTGTGENEQYF. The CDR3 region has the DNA TGTGCCAGCTCAACCGGGACAGGGGAAAACGAGCAGTACTTC. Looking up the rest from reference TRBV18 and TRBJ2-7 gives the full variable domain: NAGVMQNPRHLVRRRGQEARLRCSPMKGHSHVYWYRQLPEEGLKFMVYLQKENIIDESGMPKERFSAEFPKEGPSILRIQQVVRGDSAAYFCASSTGTGENEQYFGPGTRLTVT.

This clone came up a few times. In nucleotides, the CDR3 is TGTGCCAGCAGTCATGGGGGTACAGGGCGATCGGCATCACCCCTCCACTTT. Translated: CASSHGGTGRSASPLHF. J is TRBJ1-6 and V is TRBV2; maybe TRBD1 (6 bases). V was clipped by 5 bases and J by 10 bases, with 24 bases between them. Germline-derived CDR1 and CDR2 are SNHLY and FYNNEI. This CDR3 contains 17 residues. The variable domain in full, completed from reference TRBV2 and TRBJ1-6, reads EPEVTQTPSHQVTQMGQEVILRCVPISNHLYFYWYRQILGQKVEFLVSFYNNEISEKSEIFDDQFSVERPDGSNFTLKIRSTKLEDSAMYFCASSHGGTGRSASPLHFGNGTRLTVT.

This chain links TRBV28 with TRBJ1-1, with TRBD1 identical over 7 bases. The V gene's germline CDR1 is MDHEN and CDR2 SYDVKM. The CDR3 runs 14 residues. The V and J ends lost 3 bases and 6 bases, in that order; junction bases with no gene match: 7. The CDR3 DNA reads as TGTGCCAGCAGTTTGGCGCAGGGGGTTGCTGAAGCTTTCTTT. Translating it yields CASSLAQGVAEAFF.

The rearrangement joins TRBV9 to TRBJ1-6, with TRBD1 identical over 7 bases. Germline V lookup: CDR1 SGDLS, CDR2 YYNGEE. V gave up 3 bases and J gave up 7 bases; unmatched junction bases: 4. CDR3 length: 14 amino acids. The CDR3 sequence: CASSAQTGNSPLHF. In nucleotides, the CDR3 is TGTGCCAGCAGCGCTCAGACAGGGAATTCACCCCTCCACTTT.

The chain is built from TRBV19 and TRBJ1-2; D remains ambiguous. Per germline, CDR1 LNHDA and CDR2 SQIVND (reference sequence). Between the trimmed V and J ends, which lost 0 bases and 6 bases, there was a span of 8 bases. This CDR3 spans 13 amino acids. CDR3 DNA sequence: TGTGCCAGTAGTATAGATCCCAGGAATGGCTACACCTTC. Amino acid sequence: CASSIDPRNGYTF.

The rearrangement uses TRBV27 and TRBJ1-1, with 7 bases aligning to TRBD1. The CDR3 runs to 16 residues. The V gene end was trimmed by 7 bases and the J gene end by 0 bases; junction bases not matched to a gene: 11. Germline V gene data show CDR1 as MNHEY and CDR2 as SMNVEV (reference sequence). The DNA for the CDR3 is TGTGCCAGCACCAAGGGACAGCCCAATATGAACACTGAAGCTTTCTTT. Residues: CASTKGQPNMNTEAFF.

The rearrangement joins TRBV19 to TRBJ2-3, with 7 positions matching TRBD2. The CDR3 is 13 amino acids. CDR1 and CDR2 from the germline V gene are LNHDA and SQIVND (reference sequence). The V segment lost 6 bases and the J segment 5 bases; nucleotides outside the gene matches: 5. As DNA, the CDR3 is TGTGCCAGTAGCACGGGGGAGGGAGATACGCAGTATTTT. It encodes CASSTGEGDTQYF.

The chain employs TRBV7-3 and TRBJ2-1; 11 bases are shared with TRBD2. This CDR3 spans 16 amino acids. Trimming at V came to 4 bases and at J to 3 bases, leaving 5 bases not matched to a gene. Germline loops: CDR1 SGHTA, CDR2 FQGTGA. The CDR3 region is CASSYSSGGFYNEQFF. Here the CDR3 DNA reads TGTGCCAGCAGCTATTCTAGCGGGGGGTTCTACAATGAGCAGTTCTTC.

The CDR3: CASTDRVSEQFF. CDR3 coding DNA: TGTGCCAGTACGGACAGGGTCAGTGAGCAGTTCTTC. The chain combines TRBV19 with TRBJ2-1; 8 bases match TRBD1. V lost 7 bases to trimming and J lost 9 bases; unmatched junction nucleotides: 5. The CDR3 extends over 12 amino acids. Germline CDR1 LNHDA, CDR2 SQIVND (reference sequence). Filled out from reference TRBV19 and TRBJ2-1, the complete variable domain reads DGGITQSPKYLFRKEGQNVTLSCEQNLNHDAMYWYRQDPGQGLRLIYYSQIVNDFQKGDIAEGYSVSREKKESFPLTVTSAQKNPTAFYLCASTDRVSEQFFGPGTRLTVL.

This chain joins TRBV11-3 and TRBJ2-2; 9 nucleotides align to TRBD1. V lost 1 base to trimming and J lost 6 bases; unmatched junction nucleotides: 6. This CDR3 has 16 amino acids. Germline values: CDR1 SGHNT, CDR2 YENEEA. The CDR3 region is CASSLAIGTGPGELFF. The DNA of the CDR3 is TGTGCCAGCAGCTTAGCGATCGGGACAGGGCCCGGGGAGCTGTTTTTT.